The present T cell receptor beta chain was sequenced within a study of Graves' ophthalmopathy and Graves' hyperthyroidism. Points from the study as a whole: Blood also contained most of the expanded thyroid clonotypes above 0.001 frequency.

This clonotype has a count of ten or more. What it binds is not known. This could be a read error, since a much larger clone is one nucleotide away. Amplification targeted the TCR beta CDR3 regions, with RNA transcripts as the source material. The first round was an RT-PCR with HTBI primers, and the second round was a multiplex PCR. One entry per CDR3 protein results from TCRdb running MiXCR on the multiplex PCR reads. Seen here are about 400,000 distinct CDR3 sequences, around 16% observed once, and the top ten hold about 1.6%. In donors with ophthalmopathy, activity was moderate-to-severe, with CAS ≥3, NOSPECS ≥4 and duration under 3 months. The CDR3 length is 14 residues.

The J gene is TRBJ2-5, the V gene TRBV12-3 or TRBV12-4, with D possibly being TRBD2 (6 bases). This TCR came from a young woman with Graves' ophthalmopathy. Sequencing was done on a sample of peripheral blood. CDR3 in amino acids: CASSNRGYQETQHF. CDR3 in DNA: TGTGCCAGCAGCAACCGGGGGTACCAAGAGACCCAGCACTTC.